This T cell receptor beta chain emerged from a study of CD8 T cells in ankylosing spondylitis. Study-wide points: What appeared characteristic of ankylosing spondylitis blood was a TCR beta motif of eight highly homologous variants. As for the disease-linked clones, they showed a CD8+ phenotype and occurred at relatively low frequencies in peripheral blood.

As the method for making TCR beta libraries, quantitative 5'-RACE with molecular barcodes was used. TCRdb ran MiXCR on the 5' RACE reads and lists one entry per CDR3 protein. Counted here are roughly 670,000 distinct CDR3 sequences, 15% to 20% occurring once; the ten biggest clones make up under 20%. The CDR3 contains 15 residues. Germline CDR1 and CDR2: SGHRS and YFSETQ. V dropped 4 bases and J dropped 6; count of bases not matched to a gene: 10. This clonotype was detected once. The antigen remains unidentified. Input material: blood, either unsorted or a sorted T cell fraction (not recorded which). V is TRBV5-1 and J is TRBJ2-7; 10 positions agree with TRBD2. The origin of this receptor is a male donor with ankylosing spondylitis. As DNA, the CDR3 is TGCGCCAGCAGCCGTCTAGCGGGGGCCGACGTCGAGCAGTACTTC. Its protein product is CASSRLAGADVEQYF.